Listed below are T cell receptor beta chains from one sample, sequenced in a study of T-cell memory formation after mild COVID-19. TCRdb passed the 5' RACE reads through MiXCR, listing each CDR3 protein once. This table holds over 450,000 distinct CDR3 sequences, around 21% found once. The sample comprised PBMCs or a T cell subset sorted from them (not recorded which). Every receptor here comes from an adult woman who had mild COVID-19 (a few samples of this study predate the infection). Cell type and time point are not known. CDR3s include the opening cysteine and the closing phenylalanine or tryptophan. The order of the fields is V gene, J gene, CDR3 protein.

>TRBV27|TRBJ1-1
CASGESGRGRTEAFF
>TRBV20-1|TRBJ2-7
CSARDTREGLWQYF
>TRBV7-6|TRBJ2-7
CASSPSEGSGLRRGPIYEQYF
>TRBV7-2|TRBJ1-6
CASSDRPGAMAYNSPLHF
>TRBV30|TRBJ2-1
CAWSGLAGAGYDEQFF
>TRBV27|TRBJ1-6
CASSLKGLAAINSPLHF
>TRBV12-3/TRBV12-4|TRBJ2-3
CASSLLFLAGGIDTDTQYF
>TRBV9|TRBJ2-5
CASSVRAGGLYQETQYF
>TRBV12-3/TRBV12-4|TRBJ2-3
CASSPGLAASTDTQYF
>TRBV28|TRBJ2-3
CASSSAQGRRSDTQYF
>TRBV5-6|TRBJ2-1
CASRKGQLPPNEQFF
>TRBV4-3|TRBJ2-7
CASSQEALYEQYF
>TRBV29-1|TRBJ2-1
CSVSPPDRGGEQFF
>TRBV28|TRBJ1-1
CASSSGTGGRSTEAFF
>TRBV7-6|TRBJ2-5
CASSLRANQETQYF
>TRBV30|TRBJ2-7
CASLGAGQGNEQYF
>TRBV6-4|TRBJ1-2
CASSDTKQGDYGYTF
>TRBV12-3/TRBV12-4|TRBJ2-1
CASTGGRAFNEQFF
>TRBV25-1|TRBJ1-2
CASKGRWVDGYTF
>TRBV3-1|TRBJ2-1
CASSHPGWHEQFF
>TRBV10-3|TRBJ2-1
CAISLIAAYNEQFF
>TRBV7-9|TRBJ1-6
CASSSDSVNSPLHF
>TRBV5-8|TRBJ1-2
CASSLEGRGSDGYTF
>TRBV3-1|TRBJ2-1
CASSQELIGGANEQFF
>TRBV4-1|TRBJ2-1
CASSQVWGDSSYNEQFF
>TRBV19|TRBJ2-3
CASSIQALDTQYF
>TRBV6-5|TRBJ1-5
CASSYSVTGNQPQHF
>TRBV5-1|TRBJ1-4
CASSVTREKLFF
>TRBV6-1|TRBJ2-2
CASSEWAGTGELFF
>TRBV11-2|TRBJ2-2
CASSLVGGGANTGELFF